This paragraph covers one TCR beta chain sequence. What it recognizes is unknown. This specimen comes from a study of PD-L1 blockade in urothelial cancer. Study in general: About nine tenths of the roughly 30 patients were men whose urothelial cancer was bladder-origin. Study results and caveats: Pretreatment peripheral blood TCR clonality that fell below the median predicted better survival among the patients studied.

Synthetically made TCR analog templates were put into each PCR as spikes. Method: immunoSEQ multiplex PCR; TCRdb's copy keeps in-frame clones and lacks some. Found here are roughly 100,000 clones, over 80% of them singletons; the top ten hold approximately 8.4%. Trimming pared 7 bases from V and 8 bases from J, leaving 14 bases between. This CDR3 is 13 amino acids long. Per the germline V gene, CDR1 is SNHLY and CDR2 is FYNNEI. Regarding time point: peripheral blood 6 weeks after treatment start. The TCR originated in a man aged 65-85 years with urothelial cancer. This rearrangement joins TRBV2 to TRBJ2-2; TRBD1 might be the D (6 bases). The sample in question was PBMCs, obtained around atezolizumab (anti-PD-L1) treatment. This chain's CDR3 is CASITQGPGELFF. The CDR3 region has the DNA TGTGCCAGCATTACCCAGGGGCCAGGGGAGCTGTTTTTT.